This TCR beta chain was obtained from a study of T cell clonality in common variable immunodeficiency. Sequencing was performed with immunoSEQ multiplex PCR; in TCRdb, only in-frame clones are kept and a portion is missing. Observed in the sample are about 64,000 clones, none of them singletons. This clone has a count of ten or more. The CDR3 end falls 3 residues outside the read, so it is completed with the germline J gene. The germline V and J ends were trimmed by 4 bases and 0 bases, with 7 bases remaining between them. CDR3 length equals 15 residues. Per the germline V gene, CDR1 is SGHVS and CDR2 is FQNEAQ.

The sample comprised peripheral blood mononuclear cells. V is TRBV7-8 and J is TRBJ2-6; D is uncertain. The receptor's source is a person aged 18-70 years in good health. CDR3 bases read: TGTGCCAGCAGCTCCTACAGCTCTGGGGCCAACGTC. Its translation is CASSSYSSGANV. The whole CDR3 reads CASSSYSSGANVLTF.